This entry features one T cell receptor beta chain sequence. The antigen is undetermined. The entry originates in a study of shared clonotypes between healthy human individuals. Sorted-subset replicate PCRs used 200 to 250 ng DNA, 30,000 or so T cell genomes. In the authors' methods: From ImmunoSEQ came sequences covering only the junction and carrying no quality scores, so filtering differed. The protocol was immunoSEQ multiplex PCR, while the TCRdb copy is restricted to in-frame clones and leaves out a portion. The DNA was the basis for D and trimming; V, J and clone size are from that table. The table has roughly 1,100,000 clones, about 77% seen once; the top ten hold roughly 1.5%. Trimming left V 4 bases short and J 6 bases short, with 10 bases between. The germline V gene encodes CDR1 MNHNY and CDR2 SVGAGI (reference sequence). The CDR3 sequence is 12 residues long. Notes on the study in general: When compared with the clonotypes that were shared by all four sorted-subset donors, the non-shared clonotypes turned out to have lower generation probabilities.

The chain links TRBV6-6 to TRBJ2-7; unclear D gene. The sample consisted of memory CD4+ T cells sorted from blood. Subset described: CD45RA-negative fraction. This TCR was recovered from a man between 18 and 35 years old in good health. In DNA form, the CDR3 reads TGTGCCAGCAGTTTTGAGATAAGCGAGCAGTACTTC. As protein: CASSFEISEQYF.